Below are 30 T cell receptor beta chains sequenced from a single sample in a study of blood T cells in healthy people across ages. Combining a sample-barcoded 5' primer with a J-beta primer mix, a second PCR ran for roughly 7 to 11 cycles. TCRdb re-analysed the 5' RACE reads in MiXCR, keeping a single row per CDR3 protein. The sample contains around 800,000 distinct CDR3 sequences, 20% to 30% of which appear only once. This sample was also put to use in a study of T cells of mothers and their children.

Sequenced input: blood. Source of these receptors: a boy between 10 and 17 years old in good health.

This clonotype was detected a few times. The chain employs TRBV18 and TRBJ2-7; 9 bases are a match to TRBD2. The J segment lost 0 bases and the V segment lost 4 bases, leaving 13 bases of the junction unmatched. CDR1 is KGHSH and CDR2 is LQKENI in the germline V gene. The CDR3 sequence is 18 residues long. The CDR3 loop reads CASSQRLADFLSSYEQYF. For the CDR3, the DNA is TGTGCCAGCTCACAACGACTAGCGGACTTTCTGAGCTCCTACGAGCAGTACTTC.

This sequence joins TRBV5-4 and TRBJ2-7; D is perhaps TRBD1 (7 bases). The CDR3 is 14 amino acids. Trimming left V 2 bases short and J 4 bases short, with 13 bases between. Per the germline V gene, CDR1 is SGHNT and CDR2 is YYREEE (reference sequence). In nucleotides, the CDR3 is TGTGCCAGCAGCTTCGGAGGGACAGATTACGAGCAGTACTTC. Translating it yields CASSFGGTDYEQYF.

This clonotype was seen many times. The DNA for the CDR3 is TGTGCCAGCAGTTTACCCGGAACTGAAGCTTTCTTT. Residues: CASSLPGTEAFF. The chain carries TRBV12-3 or TRBV12-4 and TRBJ1-1, with D uncertain. Trimming removed 2 bases from V and 5 bases from J, with 6 bases in between. This CDR3 region has 12 residues.

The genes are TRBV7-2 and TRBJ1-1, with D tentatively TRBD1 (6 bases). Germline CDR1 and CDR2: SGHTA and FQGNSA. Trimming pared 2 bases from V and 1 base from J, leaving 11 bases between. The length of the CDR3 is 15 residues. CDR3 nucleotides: TGTGCCAGCAGCTTATCGGGGGGCCGGAACACTGAAGCTTTCTTT. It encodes CASSLSGGRNTEAFF.

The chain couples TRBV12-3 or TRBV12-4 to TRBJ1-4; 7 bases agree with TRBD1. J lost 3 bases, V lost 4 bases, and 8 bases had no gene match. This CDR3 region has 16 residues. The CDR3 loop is CASSYGQAGPNEKLFF. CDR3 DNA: TGTGCCAGCAGTTATGGACAGGCGGGACCTAATGAAAAACTGTTTTTT.

CDR3 DNA sequence: TGTGCCAGCAGCCAAGAACAGGGTTGGTACGAGCAGTACTTC. This encodes CASSQEQGWYEQYF. V usage is TRBV4-2 and J usage is TRBJ2-7, with D tentatively TRBD1 (6 bases). V was trimmed by 0 bases and J by 4 bases, leaving 10 bases between them. The CDR3 runs 14 residues. CDR1 LGHNA and CDR2 YNFKEQ come from the germline V gene.

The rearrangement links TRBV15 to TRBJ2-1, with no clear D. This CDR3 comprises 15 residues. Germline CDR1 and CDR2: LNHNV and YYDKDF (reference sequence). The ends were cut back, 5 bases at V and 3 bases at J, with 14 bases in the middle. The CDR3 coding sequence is TGTGCCACCAGCGCCCAGTTAGAGCTCTACAATGAGCAGTTCTTC. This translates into CATSAQLELYNEQFF.

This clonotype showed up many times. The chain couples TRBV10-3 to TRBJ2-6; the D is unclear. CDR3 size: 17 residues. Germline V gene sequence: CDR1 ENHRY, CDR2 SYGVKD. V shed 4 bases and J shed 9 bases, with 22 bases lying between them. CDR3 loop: CAISGVRSPFVINVLTF. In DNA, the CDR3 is TGTGCCATCAGTGGCGTCCGATCCCCTTTCGTGATCAACGTCCTGACTTTC.

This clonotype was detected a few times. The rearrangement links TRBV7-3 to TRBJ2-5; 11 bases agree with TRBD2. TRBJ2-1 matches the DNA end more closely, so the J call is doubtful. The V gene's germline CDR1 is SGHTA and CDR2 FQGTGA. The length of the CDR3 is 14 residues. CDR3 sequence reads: CASSSTSGDGEQFF. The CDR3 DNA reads TGTGCCAGCAGCTCGACTAGCGGGGACGGTGAGCAGTTCTTC.

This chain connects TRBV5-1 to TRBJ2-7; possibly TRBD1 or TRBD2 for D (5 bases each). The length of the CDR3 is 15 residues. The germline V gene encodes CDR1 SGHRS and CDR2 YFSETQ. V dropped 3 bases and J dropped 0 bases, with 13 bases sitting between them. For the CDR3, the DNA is TGCGCCAGCAGCTCGGGACCGACGAGCTCCTACGAGCAGTACTTC. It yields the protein CASSSGPTSSYEQYF.

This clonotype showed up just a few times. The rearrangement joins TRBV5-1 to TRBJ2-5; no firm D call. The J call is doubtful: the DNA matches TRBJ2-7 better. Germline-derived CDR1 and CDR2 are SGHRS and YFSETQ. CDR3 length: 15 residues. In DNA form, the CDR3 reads TGCGCCAGCAGCTTGGCGATCCGGGCGGAGAACGAGCAGTACTTC. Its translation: CASSLAIRAENEQYF.

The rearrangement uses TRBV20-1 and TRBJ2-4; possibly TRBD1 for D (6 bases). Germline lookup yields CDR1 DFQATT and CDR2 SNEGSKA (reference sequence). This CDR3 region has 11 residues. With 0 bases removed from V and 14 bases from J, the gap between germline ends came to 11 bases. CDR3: CSARDGGSEYF. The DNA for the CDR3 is TGCAGTGCTAGAGATGGGGGCAGTGAGTACTTC.

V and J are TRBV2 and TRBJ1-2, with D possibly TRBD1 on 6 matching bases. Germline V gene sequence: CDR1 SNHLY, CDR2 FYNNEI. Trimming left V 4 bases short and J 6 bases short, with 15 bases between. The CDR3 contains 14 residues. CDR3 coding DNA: TGTGCCAGCAGTGTTAACAGGGCGATGGATGGCTACACCTTC. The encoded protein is CASSVNRAMDGYTF.

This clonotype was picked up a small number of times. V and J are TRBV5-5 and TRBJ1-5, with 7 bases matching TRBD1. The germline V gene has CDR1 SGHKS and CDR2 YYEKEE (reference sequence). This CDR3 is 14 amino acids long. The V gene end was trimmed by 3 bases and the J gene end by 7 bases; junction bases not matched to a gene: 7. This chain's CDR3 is CASSWGTEVQPQHF. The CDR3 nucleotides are TGTGCCAGCAGCTGGGGGACAGAAGTCCAGCCCCAGCATTTT.

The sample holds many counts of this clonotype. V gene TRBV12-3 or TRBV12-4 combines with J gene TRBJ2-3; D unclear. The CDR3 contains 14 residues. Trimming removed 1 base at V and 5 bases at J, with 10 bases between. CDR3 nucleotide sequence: TGTGCCAGCAGTTTAGGTGGGGTAGGAGATACGCAGTATTTT. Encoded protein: CASSLGGVGDTQYF.

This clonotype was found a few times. The CDR3 coding sequence is TGCGCCAGCAGCGGTACAGGGGACACTGAAGCTTTCTTT. Its protein is CASSGTGDTEAFF. The genes are TRBV5-1 and TRBJ1-1; 7 bases align to TRBD1. The junction had 3 bases not matched to a gene; V was cut back by 4 bases and J by 3 bases. Germline V lookup: CDR1 SGHRS, CDR2 YFSETQ. This CDR3 contains 13 residues.

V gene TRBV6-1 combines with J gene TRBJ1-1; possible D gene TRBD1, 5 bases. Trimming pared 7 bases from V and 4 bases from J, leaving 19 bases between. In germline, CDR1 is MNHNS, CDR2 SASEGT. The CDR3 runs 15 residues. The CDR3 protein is CASMRTKQPPTEAFF. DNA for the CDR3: TGTGCCAGCATGAGGACAAAACAGCCCCCCACTGAAGCTTTCTTT.

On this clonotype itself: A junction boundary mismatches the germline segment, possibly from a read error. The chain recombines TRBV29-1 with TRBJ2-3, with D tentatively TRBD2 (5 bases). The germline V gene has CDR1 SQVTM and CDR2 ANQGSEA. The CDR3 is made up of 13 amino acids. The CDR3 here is CSVEQSGIDTQYF. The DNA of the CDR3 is TGCAGTGTTGAGCAGTCGGGGATAGATACGCAGTATTTT.

The CDR3 reads CASSALAGGSGELFF. CDR3 coding DNA: TGTGCCAGCAGTGCCCTAGCGGGGGGATCCGGGGAGCTGTTTTTT. The V and J genes are TRBV2 and TRBJ2-2; 11 bases line up with TRBD2. Germline-derived CDR1 and CDR2 are SNHLY and FYNNEI. The CDR3 length is 15 residues. The junction had 4 bases not matched to a gene; V was cut back by 4 bases and J by 6 bases.

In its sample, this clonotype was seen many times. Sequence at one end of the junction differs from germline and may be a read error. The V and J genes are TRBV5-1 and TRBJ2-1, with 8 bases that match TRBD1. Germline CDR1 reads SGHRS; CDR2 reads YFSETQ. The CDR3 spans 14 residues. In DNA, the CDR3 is TGTGCCAGCAGCCCTGGACAGGGCTACAATGAGCAGTTCTTC. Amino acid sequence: CASSPGQGYNEQFF.

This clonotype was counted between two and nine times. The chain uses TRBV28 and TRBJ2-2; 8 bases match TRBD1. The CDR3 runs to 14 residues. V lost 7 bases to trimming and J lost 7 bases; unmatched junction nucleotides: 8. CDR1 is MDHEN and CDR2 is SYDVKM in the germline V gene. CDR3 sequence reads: CASTTGGYIGELFF. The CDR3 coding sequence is TGTGCCAGCACAACAGGGGGATATATCGGGGAGCTGTTTTTT.

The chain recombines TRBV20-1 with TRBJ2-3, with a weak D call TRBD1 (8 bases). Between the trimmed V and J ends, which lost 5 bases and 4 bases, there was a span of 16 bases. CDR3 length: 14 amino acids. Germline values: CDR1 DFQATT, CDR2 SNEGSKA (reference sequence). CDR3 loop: CSADDRGGSDTQYF. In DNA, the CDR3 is TGCAGTGCTGATGACAGGGGAGGGTCAGATACGCAGTATTTT.

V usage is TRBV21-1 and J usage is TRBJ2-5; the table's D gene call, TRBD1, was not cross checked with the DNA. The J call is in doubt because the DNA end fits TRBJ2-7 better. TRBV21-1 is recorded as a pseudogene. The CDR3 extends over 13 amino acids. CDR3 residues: CASSTRQYYEQYF. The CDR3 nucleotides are TGTGCCAGCAGCACTCGACAGTACTACGAGCAGTACTTC.

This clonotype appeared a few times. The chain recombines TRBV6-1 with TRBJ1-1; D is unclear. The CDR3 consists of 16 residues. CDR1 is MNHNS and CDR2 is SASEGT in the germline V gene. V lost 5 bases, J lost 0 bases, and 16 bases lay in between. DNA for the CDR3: TGTGCCAGCAGTCCGGAATTTACAGTGATGAACACTGAAGCTTTCTTT. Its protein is CASSPEFTVMNTEAFF.

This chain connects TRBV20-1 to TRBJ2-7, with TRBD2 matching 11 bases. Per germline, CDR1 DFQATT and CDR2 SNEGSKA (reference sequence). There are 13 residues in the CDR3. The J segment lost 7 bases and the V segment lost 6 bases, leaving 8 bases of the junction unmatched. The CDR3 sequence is CSATGLAASEQYF. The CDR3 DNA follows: TGCAGTGCCACGGGACTAGCGGCGTCTGAGCAGTACTTC.

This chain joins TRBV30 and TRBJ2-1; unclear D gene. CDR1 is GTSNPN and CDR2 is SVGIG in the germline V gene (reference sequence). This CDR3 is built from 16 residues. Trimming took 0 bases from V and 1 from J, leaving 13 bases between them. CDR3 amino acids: CAWSVLGEGSYNEQFF. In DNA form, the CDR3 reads TGTGCCTGGAGTGTACTTGGGGAAGGTTCCTACAATGAGCAGTTCTTC.

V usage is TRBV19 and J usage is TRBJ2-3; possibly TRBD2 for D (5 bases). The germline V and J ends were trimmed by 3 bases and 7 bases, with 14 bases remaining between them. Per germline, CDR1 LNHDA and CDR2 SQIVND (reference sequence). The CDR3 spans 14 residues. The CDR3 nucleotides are TGTGCCAGTAGTATGGGAGTTATCTTCAATACGCAGTATTTT. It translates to CASSMGVIFNTQYF.

CDR3 loop: CASRGGTGRGNTIYF. The DNA for the CDR3 is TGTGCCAGCAGAGGCGGGACAGGGAGGGGAAACACCATATATTTT. This chain uses TRBV2 with TRBJ1-3, with 9 bases identical to TRBD1. Looked up from germline, CDR1 is SNHLY and CDR2 is FYNNEI. The length of the CDR3 is 15 residues. The junction had 7 bases not matched to a gene; V was cut back by 6 bases and J by 4 bases.

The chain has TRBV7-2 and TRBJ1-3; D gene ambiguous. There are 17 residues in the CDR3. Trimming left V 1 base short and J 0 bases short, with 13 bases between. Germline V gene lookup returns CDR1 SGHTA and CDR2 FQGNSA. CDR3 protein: CASSLVESPYSGNTIYF. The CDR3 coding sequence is TGTGCCAGCAGCTTAGTTGAGAGCCCCTACTCTGGAAACACCATATATTTT.

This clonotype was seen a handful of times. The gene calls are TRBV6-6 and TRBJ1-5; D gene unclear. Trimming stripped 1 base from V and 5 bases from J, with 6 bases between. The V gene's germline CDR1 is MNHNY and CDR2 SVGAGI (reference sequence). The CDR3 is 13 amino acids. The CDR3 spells CASSYFKDQPQHF. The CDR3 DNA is TGTGCCAGCAGTTACTTCAAGGATCAGCCCCAGCATTTT.